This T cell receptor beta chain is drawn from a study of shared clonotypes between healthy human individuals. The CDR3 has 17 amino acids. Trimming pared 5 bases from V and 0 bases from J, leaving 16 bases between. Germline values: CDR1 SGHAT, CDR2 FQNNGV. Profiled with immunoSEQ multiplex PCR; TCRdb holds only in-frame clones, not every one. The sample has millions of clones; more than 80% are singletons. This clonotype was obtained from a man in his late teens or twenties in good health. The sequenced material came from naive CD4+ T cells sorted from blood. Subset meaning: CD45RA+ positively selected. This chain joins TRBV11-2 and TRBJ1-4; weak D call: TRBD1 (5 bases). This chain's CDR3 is CASSLTGHAATNEKLFF. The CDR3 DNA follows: TGTGCCAGCAGCCTGACCGGACACGCCGCAACTAATGAAAAACTGTTTTTT.